Detailed here is one T cell receptor beta chain. This sample is part of a study of beta chain features in type 1 diabetes. Expressed TCRB transcripts were sequenced because the isolated RNA had all been reverse transcribed beforehand. Sequencing used immunoSEQ multiplex PCR; TCRdb keeps in-frame clones, though not all of them. Among under 300,000 clones listed, 25% to 30% were seen once. Trimming cost V 3 bases and J 4 bases, with 13 bases left between them. The germline CDR1 and CDR2 sequences are SNHLY and FYNNEI. The CDR3 loop spans 15 amino acids. The gene calls are TRBV2 and TRBJ2-1, with D tentatively TRBD1 or TRBD2 (5 bases each). This TCR derives from a man aged 30 to 39 in good health. Sequenced sample: central memory CD4+ T cells from blood. The CDR3 loop is CASSDSGTGYNEQFF. The CDR3 DNA follows: TGTGCCAGCAGTGATTCTGGGACCGGGTACAATGAGCAGTTCTTC.